A single sample gave rise to the 5 T cell receptor beta chains below, sequenced in a study of T cell responses to AZD1222 COVID-19 vaccine. Here immunoSEQ multiplex PCR was the method, and the copy in TCRdb shows in-frame clones only, minus some. Among 100,000 to 150,000 clones, about nine tenths were seen once, and the ten largest hold around 4.5%. Sequenced material: peripheral blood, taken on day 0 of MenACWY control vaccination. The receptors derive from an adult in good health.

V is TRBV18 and J is TRBJ2-1; D is ambiguous. Germline-derived CDR1 and CDR2 are KGHSH and LQKENI. The CDR3 covers 12 residues. V lost 3 bases, J lost 0 bases, and 0 bases lay in between. CDR3 DNA: TGTGCCAGCTCACCCTCCTACAATGAGCAGTTCTTC. Its translation: CASSPSYNEQFF. Using reference TRBV18 and TRBJ2-1 for the parts outside the CDR3, the full variable domain is NAGVMQNPRHLVRRRGQEARLRCSPMKGHSHVYWYRQLPEEGLKFMVYLQKENIIDESGMPKERFSAEFPKEGPSILRIQQVVRGDSAAYFCASSPSYNEQFFGPGTRLTVL.

The rearrangement joins TRBV28 to TRBJ1-2, with a tentative D call TRBD1 (6 bases). The CDR3 has 12 amino acids. Germline CDR1 reads MDHEN; CDR2 reads SYDVKM. V lost 6 bases and J 9 bases, leaving 14 bases between the germline ends. CDR3 sequence: CASRRDRHSYTF. Here the CDR3 DNA reads TGTGCCAGCAGAAGAGACAGGCATAGCTACACCTTC.

The V gene is TRBV4-2, the J gene TRBJ1-5; the D gene is possibly TRBD1 (6 bases). Trimming pared 1 base from V and 5 bases from J, leaving 15 bases between. This CDR3 is 16 amino acids long. Germline V CDR1 and CDR2: LGHNA, YNFKEQ. The CDR3 nucleotides are TGTGCCAGCAGCCAAGTAGGACAGAAGACCCATCAGCCCCAGCATTTT. Encoded protein: CASSQVGQKTHQPQHF.

This sequence joins TRBV2 and TRBJ2-7; a weak D match, TRBD2 (5 bases). Germline loops: CDR1 SNHLY, CDR2 FYNNEI. The CDR3 runs 12 residues. Trimming took 5 bases from V and 0 from J, leaving 5 bases between them. The CDR3: CASSRDSYEQYV. CDR3 DNA sequence: TGTGCCAGCAGTCGGGACTCCTACGAGCAGTACGTC.

This chain joins TRBV30 and TRBJ2-7, with D hard to call. V was cut by 3 bases and J by 0 bases, with 9 bases left in between. CDR1 is GTSNPN, CDR2 SVGIG, per germline (reference sequence). The CDR3 loop spans 13 amino acids. As DNA, the CDR3 is TGTGCCTGGAGAGTCGCAGTCTCCTACGAGCAGTACTTC. Its translation is CAWRVAVSYEQYF.